This T cell receptor (beta chain) comes out of a study of human T cells and chemical hapten exposure. This clonotype was detected a few times. Individual cDNA molecules received unique molecular identifiers in the library. TCRdb itself ran the RACE reads through MiXCR, one entry per CDR3 protein. The table shows around 82,000 distinct CDR3 sequences, with around 7% occurring only once. With V trimmed by 4 bases and J by 3 bases, 9 bases remained unmatched. CDR3 length: 16 amino acids. Time point given: patch test 2, 6 weeks after DPC sensitization. Treatment reported: therapeutic diphenylcyclopropenone sensitization with weekly scalp DPC.

The starting material was whole blood, obtained in connection with sensitization to the hapten diphenylcyclopropenone (DPC). This sequence originates from a woman aged 30 to 39 with alopecia areata. Some clones in this sample may be carry-over from other donors' samples. The chain has TRBV12-3 or TRBV12-4 and TRBJ2-3; TRBD2 agrees at 8 bases. CDR3 in amino acids: CASSWGRGGGTDTQYF. CDR3 coding DNA: TGTGCCAGCAGTTGGGGCCGGGGGGGCGGTACAGATACGCAGTATTTT.